A selection of T cell receptor beta chains follows, all from one sample in a study of CD8+ T cells in alopecia areata. Clones were read by immunoSEQ multiplex PCR, and TCRdb kept only the in-frame ones, dropping some. Altogether roughly 150,000 clones are present, 55% to 65% being singletons, with the ten largest covering over 4%. The source material was CD4+ T cells sorted from blood. The receptors were gathered from a human donor in good health. Each CDR3 is given with its conserved first and last residue. The order of the fields is clone size, J gene, D gene, V gene, CDR3 DNA, CDR3 protein. D genes are given only for firm matches. Clone size, where shown, is once, few, many, or a class for clones that have expanded.

few	TRBJ2-1	TRBD1	TRBV7-2	TGTGCCAGCAGCTTAGACGGGACAGGGGTTTACAATGAGCAGTTCTTC	CASSLDGTGVYNEQFF
few	TRBJ2-5	-	TRBV4-1	TGCGCCAGCAGCCAACACGGAGAGACCCAGTACTTC	CASSQHGETQYF
-	TRBJ1-2	-	TRBV4-2	TGTGCCAGCAGCCAAGACGGGAATAACTATGGCTACACCTTC	CASSQDGNNYGYTF
few	TRBJ1-2	TRBD1	TRBV29-1	TGCAGCGCCCGGACAGGGGGCTCCAATGTTGGTGGCTACACCTTC	CSARTGGSNVGGYTF
-	TRBJ2-5	-	TRBV25-1	TGTGCCAGCCGGTGGGCGACCCAGTACTTC	CASRWATQYF
few	TRBJ2-5	-	TRBV7-9	TGTGCCAGCAGCTTTCAAGAGACCCAGTACTTC	CASSFQETQYF
few	TRBJ2-5	-	TRBV6-6	TGTGCCAGCAGTTACTCGATTGGGGTCGGGGAGACCCAGTACTTC	CASSYSIGVGETQYF
-	TRBJ2-7	-	TRBV25-1	TGTGCCAGCAGTGGCCCGGGGCGGCCTGGATACGAGCAGTACTTC	CASSGPGRPGYEQYF
-	TRBJ2-3	TRBD1	TRBV25-1	TGTGCCAGCAGTGAATATAACAGGGGCGGAGATACGCAGTATTTT	CASSEYNRGGDTQYF
few	TRBJ1-5	-	TRBV6-1	TGTGCCACCGTAATAGGACTGTTTAGCAATCAGCCCCAGCATTTT	CATVIGLFSNQPQHF
-	TRBJ2-7	-	TRBV4-1	TGCGCCAGCAGCCAAGGCGGATTTCCAGGCACTCAAGCAACCTACGAGCAGTACTTC	CASSQGGFPGTQATYEQYF
-	TRBJ1-5	-	TRBV30	TGTGCCTGGAGTGCTGACTATCAGCCCCAGCATTTT	CAWSADYQPQHF
few	TRBJ2-5	TRBD1	TRBV10-3	TGTGCCATCAGCCCGGGACAGCAAGAGACCCAGTACTTC	CAISPGQQETQYF
-	TRBJ2-3	TRBD2	TRBV27	TGTGCCAGCAGTTTATCCCAGTCGACTAGCGTCTACACAGATACGCAGTATTTT	CASSLSQSTSVYTDTQYF
-	TRBJ2-5	-	TRBV6-6	TGTGCCAGCAGTTCTACGTGGGAGAAGGGGGAGACCCAGTACTTC	CASSSTWEKGETQYF
-	TRBJ1-1	-	TRBV30	TGTGCCGGCGGACTGCCGAACACTGAAGCTTTCTTT	CAGGLPNTEAFF
-	TRBJ1-5	-	TRBV5-1	TGCGCCAGCAGCTTGGCCGCGGGTAGCAATCAGCCCCAGCATTTT	CASSLAAGSNQPQHF
few	TRBJ1-2	TRBD1	TRBV30	TGTGCCTGGGACCGGGACAGGGGCGGGGATGGCTACACCTTC	CAWDRDRGGDGYTF
-	TRBJ2-3	-	TRBV18	TGTGCCAGCACAAACAGGGGCACAGATACGCAGTATTTT	CASTNRGTDTQYF
-	TRBJ2-2	TRBD1	TRBV30	TGTGCCTGGAGTAGGGGACAGGGAAACACCGGGGAGCTGTTTTTT	CAWSRGQGNTGELFF
-	TRBJ2-7	-	TRBV30	TGTGCCTGCCGGGACACCGCGGGGGAGCAGTACTTC	CACRDTAGEQYF
-	TRBJ2-7	-	TRBV6-1	TGTGCCAGCAGCCCCTTGTGGAGCTCCTACGAGCAGTACTTC	CASSPLWSSYEQYF
-	TRBJ2-1	TRBD2	TRBV14	TGTGCCAGCAGCCCTCTGGGGCGGGGGTTGTACAATGAGCAGTTCTTC	CASSPLGRGLYNEQFF
-	TRBJ1-1	-	TRBV29-1	TGCAGCGTCCAGGGACGGATGAACACTGAAGCTTTCTTT	CSVQGRMNTEAFF
-	TRBJ2-7	-	TRBV7-9	TGTGCCAGCAGCTTACAGGCAGCTACCTACGAGCAGTACTTC	CASSLQAATYEQYF
-	TRBJ1-2	-	TRBV5-6	TGTGCCAGCAGCTTGAGTTCCAGGTTTAACTATGGCTACACCTTC	CASSLSSRFNYGYTF
-	TRBJ2-1	-	TRBV30	TGTGCCTTACTTTCCGGCCGTGAGCAGTTCTTC	CALLSGREQFF
few	TRBJ1-5	-	TRBV25-1	TGTGCCAGCAGTACAGCGGTCTTCAATCAGCCCCAGCATTTT	CASSTAVFNQPQHF
few	TRBJ1-1	-	TRBV29-1	TGCAGCGTTGAAGCTCCCCGGACAGAGAGCACTGAAGCTTTCTTT	CSVEAPRTESTEAFF
few	TRBJ2-1	-	TRBV30	TGTGCCTGGTTAGTTGGAGGGACATCCGGGCATGAGCAGTTCTTC	CAWLVGGTSGHEQFF
-	TRBJ2-1	-	TRBV7-9	TGTGCCAGCGGCTTGTTGGACGGGACACGCTCCTACAATGAGCAGTTCTTC	CASGLLDGTRSYNEQFF
-	TRBJ2-7	TRBD1	TRBV10-3	TGTGCCACCGGGACAGGCGGGGAGCAGTACTTC	CATGTGGEQYF
-	TRBJ2-1	-	TRBV29-1	TGCAGCGTAGAACCGGGACAACCGTACAATGAGCAGTTCTTC	CSVEPGQPYNEQFF
-	TRBJ2-7	-	TRBV9	TGTGCCAGCAGCTTAGTCGTGGACGAGCAGTACTTC	CASSLVVDEQYF
few	TRBJ2-3	TRBD2	TRBV7-3	TGTGCCAGCAGCTTAACTGGCGGGAGCACGGATACGCAGTATTTT	CASSLTGGSTDTQYF
-	TRBJ2-7	-	TRBV6-5	TGTGCCAGCAGCCCAAATGGCTTACAGCACGAGCAGTACTTC	CASSPNGLQHEQYF
-	TRBJ1-5	-	TRBV7-9	TGTGCCAGCAGCCTTGCAGGGGTGAGTCAGCCCCAGCATTTT	CASSLAGVSQPQHF